This T cell receptor (beta chain) comes out of a study of identical twins. From the 5' RACE reads, TCRdb called clonotypes with MiXCR, one entry per CDR3 protein. The sample consists of about 570,000 distinct CDR3 sequences, 7.5% to 10% of them appearing once. The CDR3 spans 15 residues. From germline, CDR1 is SGHTA and CDR2 FQGNSA. Trimming pared 0 bases from V and 2 bases from J, leaving 11 bases between. The same sample was also studied in work on yellow fever vaccine responses in identical twins.

Sequencing was carried out using PBMCs. The chain has TRBV7-2 and TRBJ2-7; D is undetermined. The origin of this receptor is a young woman in good health. The CDR3 is CASSLALTVTYEQYF. DNA for the CDR3: TGTGCCAGCAGCTTAGCGTTAACTGTAACCTACGAGCAGTACTTC.